Presented here are 7 T cell receptor beta chains from one specimen sequenced in a study of CD8 T cells in ankylosing spondylitis. MiXCR, run by TCRdb on the 5' RACE reads, gives a single entry per CDR3 protein. The table lists 30,000 to 45,000 distinct CDR3 sequences, 5.5% to 7.5% of them singletons, with more than 10% in the top ten. Sequenced input: blood, either unsorted or a sorted T cell fraction (not recorded which). The receptors were gathered from a male donor with ankylosing spondylitis or in good health (not recorded which).

Ten or more counts support this clonotype. The genes are TRBV13 and TRBJ2-5; 8 nucleotides align to TRBD1. This CDR3 region has 13 residues. CDR1 is PRHDT, CDR2 FYEKMQ, per germline (reference sequence). With 4 bases clipped from V and 8 bases from J, the junction kept 6 bases outside the gene matches. The CDR3 reads CASSSDREETQYF. In nucleotides, the CDR3 is TGTGCCAGCAGCTCGGACAGGGAGGAAACCCAGTACTTC.

This clonotype was counted at least ten times. The V gene is TRBV13, the J gene TRBJ1-4; 7 positions match TRBD1. The V gene end was trimmed by 5 bases and the J gene end by 0 bases; junction bases not matched to a gene: 9. The germline V gene encodes CDR1 PRHDT and CDR2 FYEKMQ (reference sequence). The CDR3 is made up of 17 amino acids. CDR3 amino acids: CASSPRGDSATNEKLFF. For the CDR3, the DNA is TGTGCCAGCAGCCCACGGGGGGACAGCGCAACTAATGAAAAACTGTTTTTT. Full variable domain (remainder filled in from reference TRBV13 and TRBJ1-4): AAGVIQSPRHLIKEKRETATLKCYPIPRHDTVYWYQQGPGQDPQFLISFYEKMQSDKGSIPDRFSAQQFSDYHSELNMSSLELGDSALYFCASSPRGDSATNEKLFFGSGTQLSVL.

The sample holds many counts of this clonotype. The chain uses TRBV21-1 and TRBJ2-3; TRBD2 was called by the table and not checked on the DNA. TRBV21-1 is described as a pseudogene. CDR3 size: 17 residues. CDR3 in DNA: TGTGCCAGCAGCAGCTCCTCCGCCTTGAACTGCACAGATACGCAGTATTTT. Translating it yields CASSSSSALNCTDTQYF.

This clonotype occurred many times. The V and J genes are TRBV6-4 and TRBJ2-3, with 12 positions matching TRBD2. This CDR3 region has 15 residues. The germline V gene encodes CDR1 MRHNA and CDR2 SNTAGT. J gave up 2 bases and V 6 bases, and 3 bases lay outside the gene matches. CDR3 amino acids: CASSRTSGTTDTQYF. CDR3 nucleotide sequence: TGTGCCAGCAGCCGGACTAGCGGGACCACAGATACGCAGTATTTT.

This clonotype has a count of ten or more. This CDR3 is CASSEANADRRYGYTF. The CDR3 bases are TGTGCCAGCAGTGAAGCTAACGCGGACCGACGCTATGGCTACACCTTC. J is TRBJ1-2 and V is TRBV6-1; no definite D call. The CDR3 consists of 16 residues. V lost 0 bases and J lost 4, with 15 bases in between. The germline V gene encodes CDR1 MNHNS and CDR2 SASEGT.

The sample holds many counts of this clonotype. At one boundary the junction diverges from the germline segment, which might be a read error. The V call is TRBV10-3, the J call TRBJ2-1, with D possibly TRBD1 on 6 matching bases. This CDR3 comprises 13 residues. Germline CDR1 is ENHRY and CDR2 is SYGVKD. CDR3 amino acids: CAILTGSNNEQFF. CDR3 nucleotide sequence: TGTGCCATCTTGACAGGCTCCAACAATGAGCAGTTCTTC.

Many counts were recorded for this clonotype. J is TRBJ1-1 and V is TRBV20-1; TRBD1 is a possible D gene (5 bases). Germline values: CDR1 DFQATT, CDR2 SNEGSKA (reference sequence). The CDR3 runs to 16 residues. The DNA of the CDR3 is TGCATTAGCAGTGCTAGTGGGGGTTACATGAACACTGAAGCTTTCTTT. Its translation: CISSASGGYMNTEAFF.